These 2 T cell receptor beta chains share one sample of origin, sequenced in a study of PD-L1 blockade in urothelial cancer. Sequencing used immunoSEQ multiplex PCR; TCRdb keeps in-frame clones, though not all of them. The sample has about 81,000 clones, 90% seen once. Specimen: PBMCs, collected around atezolizumab (anti-PD-L1) treatment. The receptors derive from a man aged 55-75 years with urothelial cancer.

To note about this clone: Distinct nucleotide sequences in the sample also encode this CDR3. The chain recombines TRBV7-6 with TRBJ2-1; maybe TRBD2 (5 bases). The germline V gene encodes CDR1 SGHVS and CDR2 FNYEAQ. Between the trimmed V and J ends, which lost 0 bases and 6 bases, there was a span of 6 bases. This CDR3 is 13 amino acids long. The CDR3 spells CASSLAGVNEQFF. The CDR3 DNA reads TGTGCCAGCAGCTTAGCCGGGGTCAATGAGCAGTTCTTC.

In its sample, this clone was seen a few times. The chain is built from TRBV7-2 and TRBJ2-5, with 8 positions matching TRBD2. Germline V gene data show CDR1 as SGHTA and CDR2 as FQGNSA. This CDR3 has 13 amino acids. With V trimmed by 6 bases and J by 4 bases, 4 bases remained unmatched. CDR3 sequence: CASSRLAGETQYF. For the CDR3, the DNA is TGTGCCAGCAGTCGGCTAGCGGGAGAGACCCAGTACTTC.